Below, one TCR beta chain is given with its context. The sample holds other DNA sequences that translate to the same CDR3. Original handling: Researchers report that nucleated cell counts were estimated from reference gene primer amplification. Produced via immunoSEQ multiplex PCR; TCRdb's table is partial and in-frame only. V and J calls plus clone size are reproduced from that table; the DNA served to infer D and trimming. The sample gives some 110,000 clones, over 75% of which show up once; around 2.3% is in the top ten. The CDR3 spans 12 residues. V lost 1 base and J lost 4, with 7 bases in between. The germline CDR1 and CDR2 sequences are SQVTM and ANQGSEA. This record comes from a study of blood T cell repertoires in COVID-19. About the research overall: Some COVID-19 samples were acute and others convalescent; all came from the United States, Italy and Spain. Sample material is recorded as cDNA or gDNA derived from T cells, B-cell-depleted T cells, or PBMCs.

V is TRBV29-1 and J is TRBJ1-1; D may be TRBD1 (5 bases). Sequencing was done on a sample of peripheral blood. The origin of this receptor is a man aged 50 to 60 with acute or convalescent COVID-19. The CDR3: CSVEGQSTEAFF. The DNA of the CDR3 is TGCAGCGTTGAAGGACAGTCCACTGAAGCTTTCTTT.